Shown below are 6 T cell receptor beta chains from a single sample sequenced in a study of T cell responses to AZD1222 COVID-19 vaccine. The data were produced by immunoSEQ multiplex PCR, yet TCRdb's version contains in-frame clones alone and is incomplete. The sample lists around 150,000 clones, 90% to 95% occurring once. The starting material was peripheral blood, obtained 28 days after the second AZD1222 dose. The source is an adult who received the AZD1222 COVID-19 vaccine.

This clone occurred once. This chain uses TRBV5-1 with TRBJ1-2; tentatively, D is TRBD1 (6 bases). The germline V gene encodes CDR1 SGHRS and CDR2 YFSETQ. CDR3 length: 13 residues. V lost 4 bases and J 3 bases, leaving 10 bases between the germline ends. CDR3 nucleotide sequence: TGCGCCAGCAGCCCGGACAGTTACTATGGCTACACCTTC. Translation: CASSPDSYYGYTF. Complete variable domain (other parts from reference TRBV5-1 and TRBJ1-2): KAGVTQTPRYLIKTRGQQVTLSCSPISGHRSVSWYQQTPGQGLQFLFEYFSETQRNKGNFPGRFSGRQFSNSRSEMNVSTLELGDSALYLCASSPDSYYGYTFGSGTRLTVV.

The CDR3 coding sequence is TGTGCCAGCAGGGCTGGCAGGGACAACTATGGCTACACCTTC. It codes for CASRAGRDNYGYTF. The rearrangement links TRBV2 to TRBJ1-2; possibly TRBD1 for D (5 bases). The germline CDR1 and CDR2 sequences are SNHLY and FYNNEI. V lost 6 bases and J lost 2, with 13 bases in between. The CDR3 length is 14 residues.

The rearrangement joins TRBV6-4 to TRBJ2-1; TRBD2 matches 11 bases. CDR1 and CDR2 (germline): MRHNA, SNTAGT. V shed 4 bases and J 9 bases; nucleotides not matched to a gene: 8. CDR3 length equals 15 residues. The CDR3 DNA reads as TGTGCCAGCAGTGTGTTTAGCGGGGGGGCGGCTGAGCAGTTCTTC. Amino acid sequence: CASSVFSGGAAEQFF.

The chain combines TRBV15 with TRBJ2-2; D is unclear. Germline CDR1 reads LNHNV; CDR2 reads YYDKDF (reference sequence). V was cut by 1 base and J by 2 bases, with 17 bases left in between. This CDR3 spans 18 amino acids. CDR3 sequence reads: CATSRAGLVTGNTGELFF. For the CDR3, the DNA is TGTGCCACCAGCAGAGCCGGCCTAGTGACGGGCAACACCGGGGAGCTGTTTTTT.

V usage is TRBV7-2 and J usage is TRBJ1-2; D gene uncertain. Deletions cut 2 bases from V and 3 bases from J, with 13 bases between. Germline V gene sequence: CDR1 SGHTA, CDR2 FQGNSA. The CDR3 extends over 15 amino acids. The CDR3 DNA is TGTGCCAGCAGCTTACCCATGCGGATGCACTATGGCTACACCTTC. Protein: CASSLPMRMHYGYTF. Filled out from reference TRBV7-2 and TRBJ1-2, the complete variable domain reads GAGVSQSPSNKVTEKGKDVELRCDPISGHTALYWYRQSLGQGLEFLIYFQGNSAPDKSGLPSDRFSAERTGGSVSTLTIQRTQQEDSAVYLCASSLPMRMHYGYTFGSGTRLTVV.

The chain combines TRBV27 with TRBJ2-1, with D maybe TRBD1 (6 bases). In germline, CDR1 is MNHEY, CDR2 SMNVEV (reference sequence). This CDR3 region has 17 residues. V was trimmed by 1 base and J by 1 base, leaving 14 bases between them. In nucleotides, the CDR3 is TGTGCCAGCAGTTTATTCTCAGGGGTTAGGTCCTACAATGAGCAGTTCTTC. As protein: CASSLFSGVRSYNEQFF.